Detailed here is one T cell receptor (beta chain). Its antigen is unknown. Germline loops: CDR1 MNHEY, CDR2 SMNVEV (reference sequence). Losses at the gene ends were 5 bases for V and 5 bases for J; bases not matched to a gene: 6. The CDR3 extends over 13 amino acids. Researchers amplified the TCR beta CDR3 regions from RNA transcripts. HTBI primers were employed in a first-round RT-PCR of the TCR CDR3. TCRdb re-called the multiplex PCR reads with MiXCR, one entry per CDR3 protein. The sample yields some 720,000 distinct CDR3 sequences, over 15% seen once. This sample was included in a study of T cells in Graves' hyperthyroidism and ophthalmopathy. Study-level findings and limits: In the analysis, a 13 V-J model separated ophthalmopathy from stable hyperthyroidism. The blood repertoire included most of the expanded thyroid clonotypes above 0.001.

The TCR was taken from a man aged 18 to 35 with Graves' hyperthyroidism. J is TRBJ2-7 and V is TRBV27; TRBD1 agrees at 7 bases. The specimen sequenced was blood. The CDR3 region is CASSPTGSHEQYF. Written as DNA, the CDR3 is TGTGCCAGCAGTCCGACAGGGTCCCACGAGCAGTACTTC.